The clone carrying this TCR beta chain was observed many times. This entry is derived from a study of regulatory T cells in long-lasting Graves disease. Time point here: newly diagnosed GD, antithyroid drugs for less than 3 months. The TCR library was made from RNA that had been extracted from PBMCs in TRIzol. Investigators prepared the TCR beta libraries by applying iRepertoire HTBI primers and Arm-PCR of CDR3 regions. TCRdb reprocessed the multiplex PCR reads via MiXCR and lists one record per CDR3 protein. The table has a few hundred thousand distinct CDR3 sequences, about 14% seen once. The sample was also linked to a second study, of T cells in Graves' hyperthyroidism and ophthalmopathy. That work contributes: The study defined stable Graves' hyperthyroidism as no ophthalmopathy progression within 18 months. Newly diagnosed patients aged 18 to 65 had hyperthyroidism of under 2 months' duration. Blood held most thyroid clonotypes expanded above 0.001 frequency.

Sequencing used peripheral blood mononuclear cells (PBMCs), obtained at new diagnosis, from a patient treated with antithyroid drugs. The TCR originated in a man between 25 and 39 years old with Graves disease.

The CDR3: CSVPRGQEGGYTF. Written as DNA, the CDR3 is TGCAGCGTACCAAGGGGACAGGAAGGTGGCTACACCTTC. This rearrangement joins TRBV29-1 to TRBJ1-2, with TRBD1 matching 8 bases. V lost 6 bases, J lost 7 bases, and 10 bases stayed unmatched. CDR3 size: 13 residues. CDR1 SQVTM and CDR2 ANQGSEA come from the germline V gene.